The clone carrying this TCR beta chain was seen just once. Its antigen is unidentified. A junction boundary mismatches the germline segment, possibly from a read error. This entry is derived from a study of T cells in Graves' hyperthyroidism and ophthalmopathy. Study overall: Before any treatment, at initial diagnosis, peripheral blood was collected.

Findings of the study overall: Before onset, ophthalmopathy was predicted by the model a median about 6.2 months earlier. Most clonotypes that expanded in the thyroid above 0.001 also showed up in blood. Ophthalmopathy was separated from stable hyperthyroidism by a 13 V-J model.

Amplified TCR beta CDR3 regions derived from RNA transcripts. Primed by the HTBI set, a first-round RT-PCR was run on the TCR CDR3. TCRdb reanalysed the multiplex PCR reads using MiXCR and keeps one entry per CDR3 protein. Found here are around 100,000 distinct CDR3 sequences, roughly 47% of them singletons; the top ten hold 20% to 30%. The CDR3 loop spans 15 amino acids. Germline lookup yields CDR1 MNHEY and CDR2 SVGAGI. This receptor was identified in a man aged 40-49 years with Graves' hyperthyroidism. V and J are TRBV6-5 and TRBJ2-7, with D possibly being TRBD1 or TRBD2 (5 bases each). Sequenced sample: blood. The CDR3 loop reads CASRPGSSPRGERYF. CDR3 coding DNA: TGTGCCAGTCGCCCGGGGTCTAGCCCCCGGGGCGAGCGGTACTTC.